Reported below is one T cell receptor (beta chain). Antigen unknown. Other DNA sequences of this sample code for an identical CDR3. This specimen belongs to a study of T cell responses to AZD1222 COVID-19 vaccine. Overall study findings and caveats: Most donors were white British, females outnumbered males, and clonal diversity was possibly underestimated. Regions left unmutated in variants are reportedly the target of nearly half of spike-specific TCRs.

Some second doses came at about 4 weeks and others at about 12 weeks; these were pooled. Trimming removed 3 bases at V and 7 bases at J, with 6 bases between. The CDR3 sequence is 12 residues long. CDR1 and CDR2 from the germline V gene are LGHNT and FRNRAP. Produced via immunoSEQ multiplex PCR; TCRdb's table is partial and in-frame only. In the table there are about 180,000 clones, around 88% of which are singletons. The chain employs TRBV12-5 and TRBJ2-2; maybe TRBD2 (5 bases). The receptor's source is an adult who received the AZD1222 COVID-19 vaccine. The sample here was peripheral blood, taken 28 days after the second AZD1222 dose. The CDR3 spells CASGFEGGELFF. CDR3 sequence (DNA): TGTGCTAGTGGTTTTGAGGGCGGGGAGCTGTTTTTT.